This T cell receptor (beta chain) was retrieved from a study of blood T cell repertoires in COVID-19. Whole-study context: COVID-19 samples from acute and convalescent phases originated in the United States, Italy and Spain. PBMCs, B-cell-depleted T cells, or T cells were the source of the cDNA or gDNA that made up the material.

Authors' methods: Researchers report that nucleated cell counts were estimated from reference gene primer amplification. Profiling relied on immunoSEQ multiplex PCR, and the TCRdb table lists in-frame clones only, not all of them. V, J and clone size are those of that table, while D and trimming were read from the DNA. The table has approximately 330,000 clones, 87% seen once. The J segment lost 4 bases and the V segment lost 5 bases, leaving 5 bases of the junction unmatched. Germline CDR1 GTSNPN, CDR2 SVGIG (reference sequence). This CDR3 is 13 amino acids long. During active infection, Seattle patients enrolled and were then monitored through disease.

This sequence joins TRBV30 and TRBJ2-1, with 7 bases lining up with TRBD2. This clonotype was sampled from a young man with COVID-19, enrolled during active disease. Sequences were obtained from peripheral blood. CDR3 coding DNA: TGTGCCTGGGGGGAGCGGGGTTACAATGAGCAGTTCTTC. This translates into CAWGERGYNEQFF.